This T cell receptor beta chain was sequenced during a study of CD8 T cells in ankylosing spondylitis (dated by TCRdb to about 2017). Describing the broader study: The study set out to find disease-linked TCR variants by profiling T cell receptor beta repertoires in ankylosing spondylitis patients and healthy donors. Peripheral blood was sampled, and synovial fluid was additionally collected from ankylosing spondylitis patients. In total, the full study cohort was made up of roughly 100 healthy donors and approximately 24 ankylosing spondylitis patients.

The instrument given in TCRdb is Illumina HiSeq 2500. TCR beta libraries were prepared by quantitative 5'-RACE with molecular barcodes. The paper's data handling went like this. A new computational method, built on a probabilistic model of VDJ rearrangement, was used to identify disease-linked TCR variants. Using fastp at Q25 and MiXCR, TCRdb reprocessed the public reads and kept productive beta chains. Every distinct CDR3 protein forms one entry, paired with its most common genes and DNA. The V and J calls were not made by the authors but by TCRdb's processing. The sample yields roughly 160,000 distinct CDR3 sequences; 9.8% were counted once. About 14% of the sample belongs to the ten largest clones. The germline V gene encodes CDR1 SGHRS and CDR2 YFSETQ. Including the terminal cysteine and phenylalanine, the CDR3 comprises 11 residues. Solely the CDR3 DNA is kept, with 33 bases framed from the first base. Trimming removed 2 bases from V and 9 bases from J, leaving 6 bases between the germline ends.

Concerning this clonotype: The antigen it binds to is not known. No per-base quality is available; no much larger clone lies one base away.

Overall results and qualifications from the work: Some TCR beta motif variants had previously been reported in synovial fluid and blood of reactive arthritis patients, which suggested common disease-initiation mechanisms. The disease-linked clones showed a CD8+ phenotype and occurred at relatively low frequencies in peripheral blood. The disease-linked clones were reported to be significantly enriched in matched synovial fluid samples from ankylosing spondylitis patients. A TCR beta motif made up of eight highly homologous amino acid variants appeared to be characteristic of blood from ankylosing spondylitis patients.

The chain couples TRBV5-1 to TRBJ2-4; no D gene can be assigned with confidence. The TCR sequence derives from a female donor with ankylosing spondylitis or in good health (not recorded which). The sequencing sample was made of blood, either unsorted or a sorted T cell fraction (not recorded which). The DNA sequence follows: TGCGCCAGCAGCTTAGGTAGCATTCAGTACTTC. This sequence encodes CASSLGSIQYF.